The 21 T cell receptor beta chains listed next were all sequenced from one sample in a study of CD8 T cells in ankylosing spondylitis. TCRdb called the 5' RACE reads again in MiXCR, with one record for every CDR3 protein. The repertoire holds 100,000 to 150,000 distinct CDR3 sequences, with about an eighth as singletons. The sample comprised blood, either unsorted or a sorted T cell fraction (not recorded which). All receptors come from a female donor with ankylosing spondylitis or in good health (not recorded which).

This clonotype was recorded at least ten times. V gene TRBV5-6 combines with J gene TRBJ1-5; weak D call: TRBD1 (5 bases). Trimming pared 1 base from V and 3 bases from J, leaving 14 bases between. The CDR3 covers 16 residues. Looked up from germline, CDR1 is SGHDT and CDR2 is YYEEEE. The CDR3 region is CASSLRLGQSNQPQHF. The CDR3 nucleotides are TGTGCCAGCAGCTTGAGACTGGGGCAGTCCAATCAGCCCCAGCATTTT.

The sample holds many counts of this clonotype. The chain recombines TRBV5-1 with TRBJ1-2; D might be TRBD1 (5 bases). The CDR3 extends over 14 amino acids. V was shortened by 1 base and J by 4 bases, with 11 bases between the two germline ends. CDR1 is SGHRS, CDR2 YFSETQ, per germline. The CDR3 DNA reads as TGCGCCAGCAGCTTGACGGCAGGGACCTATGGCTACACCTTC. Translating gives CASSLTAGTYGYTF.

At least ten counts were recorded for this clonotype. The chain links TRBV7-6 to TRBJ2-1, with D perhaps TRBD2 (5 bases). Germline CDR1 reads SGHVS; CDR2 reads FNYEAQ. The CDR3 runs to 16 residues. With 5 bases removed from V and 7 bases from J, the gap between germline ends came to 21 bases. The chain's CDR3 is CASSPDPAWGDNEQFF. The CDR3, as DNA: TGTGCCAGCAGCCCAGACCCGGCGTGGGGAGATAATGAGCAGTTCTTC.

There are a few counts of this clonotype. A single base separates this from a much larger clone, so it may be a read error. This chain joins TRBV20-1 and TRBJ2-3; D gene uncertain. Germline V gives CDR1 DFQATT, CDR2 SNEGSKA (reference sequence). This CDR3 spans 10 amino acids. The CDR3 coding sequence is TGCAGTGCTTACACAGTTACGCAGTATTTT. This translates into CSAYTVTQYF.

This clonotype has a count of ten or more. This rearrangement joins TRBV6-5 to TRBJ2-1; 8 bases align to TRBD1. V was clipped by 6 bases and J by 9 bases; unmatched bases: 4. CDR1 MNHEY and CDR2 SVGAGI come from the germline V gene. This CDR3 contains 12 residues. DNA of the CDR3: TGTGCCAGCAGGCGACAGGGGTTTGAGCAGTTCTTC. Translating gives CASRRQGFEQFF.

This clonotype was found many times. This sequence joins TRBV12-3 or TRBV12-4 and TRBJ1-2, with 8 bases fitting TRBD1. The trim removed 6 bases at V and 2 bases at J, leaving 5 bases unmatched. The CDR3 runs 14 residues. CDR3: CASSRDRWNYGYTF. For the CDR3, the DNA is TGTGCCAGCAGCCGGGACAGGTGGAACTATGGCTACACCTTC.

The gene calls are TRBV28 and TRBJ1-1; 8 bases map to TRBD1. This CDR3 region has 15 residues. The V gene end was trimmed by 6 bases and the J gene end by 2 bases; junction bases not matched to a gene: 8. CDR1 MDHEN and CDR2 SYDVKM come from the germline V gene. CDR3 DNA: TGTGCCAGCAGCTTGCCAGGGGGCCGCAACACTGAAGCTTTCTTT. Its protein product is CASSLPGGRNTEAFF. The full variable domain, completed using reference TRBV28 and TRBJ1-1, is DVKVTQSSRYLVKRTGEKVFLECVQDMDHENMFWYRQDPGLGLRLIYFSYDVKMKEKGDIPEGYSVSREKKERFSLILESASTNQTSMYLCASSLPGGRNTEAFFGQGTRLTVV.

This clonotype was picked up many times. V gene TRBV29-1 combines with J gene TRBJ1-2, with D hard to call. Germline lookup yields CDR1 SQVTM and CDR2 ANQGSEA. The germline V and J ends were trimmed by 5 bases and 6 bases, with 7 bases remaining between them. The CDR3 totals 10 residues. This CDR3 is CSVLGDGYTF. CDR3 bases: TGCAGCGTTCTGGGAGATGGCTACACCTTC.

This clonotype was counted only a few times. The chain combines TRBV10-3 with TRBJ2-1, with 10 bases fitting TRBD2. V lost 4 bases to trimming and J lost 0 bases; unmatched junction nucleotides: 9. The CDR3 has 18 residues. Germline loops: CDR1 ENHRY, CDR2 SYGVKD. The CDR3 DNA is TGTGCCATCAGTGGGCCTAGCGGGGGTCCCAGCTCCTACAATGAGCAGTTCTTC. Protein product: CAISGPSGGPSSYNEQFF.

The V and J genes are TRBV28 and TRBJ2-1; TRBD1 might be the D (5 bases). Germline V gene lookup returns CDR1 MDHEN and CDR2 SYDVKM. V was pared by 2 bases and J by 9 bases, with 8 bases between. This CDR3 comprises 12 residues. The CDR3 is CASSLPRAEQFF. DNA of the CDR3: TGTGCCAGCAGTTTACCCAGGGCTGAGCAGTTCTTC.

The chain links TRBV5-1 to TRBJ2-2; D gene ambiguous. The CDR3 totals 15 residues. Trimming stripped 6 bases from V and 1 base from J, with 13 bases between. CDR1 is SGHRS, CDR2 YFSETQ, per germline. CDR3 in DNA: TGCGCCAGCAACCCCCCCGGGCAGAACACCGGGGAGCTGTTTTTT. This codes for CASNPPGQNTGELFF.

This clonotype showed up many times. The V call is TRBV20-1, the J call TRBJ2-1, with 9 bases lining up with TRBD2. Germline V gene lookup returns CDR1 DFQATT and CDR2 SNEGSKA (reference sequence). This CDR3 spans 16 amino acids. V lost 1 base to trimming and J lost 1 base; unmatched junction nucleotides: 5. The CDR3 sequence: CSARVPSGASYNEQFF. The CDR3, as DNA: TGCAGTGCTAGAGTGCCTAGCGGGGCGTCCTACAATGAGCAGTTCTTC.

The table lists this clonotype with a few counts. V is TRBV10-1 and J is TRBJ2-3; the D gene could be TRBD1 or TRBD2 (6 bases each). Deletions cut 2 bases from V and 3 bases from J, with 12 bases between. The CDR3 spans 15 residues. Germline values: CDR1 WNHNN, CDR2 SYGVQD (reference sequence). The DNA of the CDR3 is TGCGCCAGCAGTGAGGGGGGGCGAAGGACAGATACGCAGTATTTT. Its translation: CASSEGGRRTDTQYF.

This clonotype was seen many times. The genes are TRBV5-1 and TRBJ2-2, with 12 bases matching TRBD2. V shed 0 bases, J shed 5 bases, and the junction held 5 bases outside the gene matches. This CDR3 contains 17 residues. The germline gives CDR1 SGHRS, CDR2 YFSETQ. In DNA form, the CDR3 reads TGCGCCAGCAGCTTGGCTATACTAGCGGGAGGTACCGGGGAGCTGTTTTTT. Translation gives CASSLAILAGGTGELFF.

In its sample, this clonotype was seen many times. The genes are TRBV6-5 and TRBJ2-2; D is possibly TRBD1 or TRBD2 (5 bases each). Germline V gene lookup returns CDR1 MNHEY and CDR2 SVGAGI. V dropped 2 bases and J dropped 1 base, with 8 bases sitting between them. This CDR3 comprises 15 residues. CDR3 nucleotides: TGTGCCAGCAGTTACGGAGGACAGAACACCGGGGAGCTGTTTTTT. It is translated as CASSYGGQNTGELFF.

This clonotype showed up many times. The chain employs TRBV10-3 and TRBJ1-1, with 9 nucleotides matching TRBD1. The ends lost 6 bases at V and 5 bases at J; junction bases unmatched: 7. Germline CDR1 ENHRY, CDR2 SYGVKD. There are 14 residues in the CDR3. CDR3 region: CAIRRGQGLTEAFF. As DNA, the CDR3 is TGTGCCATCAGAAGGGGACAGGGCCTGACTGAAGCTTTCTTT.

This clonotype was observed many times. The CDR3 DNA is TGTGCCAGCAATTCGGGACTAGCGGAGCCCAATGAGCAGTTCTTC. Its protein is CASNSGLAEPNEQFF. The chain is built from TRBV12-3 or TRBV12-4 and TRBJ2-1; 11 bases line up with TRBD2. Trimming at V came to 7 bases and at J to 6 bases, leaving 8 bases not matched to a gene. The CDR3 is 15 amino acids.

This clonotype was recorded many times. The V and J genes are TRBV12-3 or TRBV12-4 and TRBJ2-3; 7 nucleotides align to TRBD1. There are 16 residues in the CDR3. The V segment lost 6 bases and the J segment 0 bases; nucleotides outside the gene matches: 9. Here the CDR3 reads CASRQGQVWSTDTQYF. The DNA of the CDR3 is TGTGCCAGCAGACAAGGACAGGTTTGGAGCACAGATACGCAGTATTTT.

This clonotype occurred many times. The genes are TRBV7-9 and TRBJ1-6; no clear D gene. Germline V gene lookup returns CDR1 SEHNR and CDR2 FQNEAQ (reference sequence). The V gene lost 4 bases and the J gene lost 9 bases, with 16 bases spanning the gap. There are 15 residues in the CDR3. CDR3 amino acids: CASSCPSCRGSPLHF. Here the CDR3 DNA reads TGTGCCAGCAGCTGCCCATCGTGTCGTGGTTCACCCCTCCACTTT.

This clonotype was detected many times. V and J are TRBV29-1 and TRBJ2-7, with 9 bases that match TRBD1. The CDR3 runs to 13 residues. Germline CDR1 SQVTM, CDR2 ANQGSEA. Losses at the gene ends were 6 bases for V and 4 bases for J; bases not matched to a gene: 7. Written as DNA, the CDR3 is TGCAGCGTCGTCGGACAGGGGCCGTACGAGCAGTACTTC. This codes for CSVVGQGPYEQYF.

This clonotype was seen a few times. This chain uses TRBV11-3 with TRBJ2-6; the D gene could be TRBD1 or TRBD2 (6 bases each). The CDR3 sequence is 18 residues long. V gave up 5 bases and J gave up 1 base, with 18 bases separating them. Germline V gene lookup returns CDR1 SGHNT and CDR2 YENEEA. CDR3 in amino acids: CASSPPGALRSGANVLTF. CDR3 DNA sequence: TGTGCCAGCAGCCCCCCGGGGGCTCTTCGGTCTGGGGCCAACGTCCTGACTTTC.